A single sample is the source of the 18 T cell receptor beta chains below, sequenced in a study of cytomegalovirus exposure and HLA in healthy donors. PCR used 60 Vbeta primers and 13 Jbeta primers. Method: immunoSEQ multiplex PCR; TCRdb's copy keeps in-frame clones and lacks some. The repertoire holds fewer than 200,000 clones, with 65% to 70% as singletons. Sequencing input: PBMCs. The origin of the receptors is a woman aged 18-30 years in good health and CMV-seropositive.

J is TRBJ2-1 and V is TRBV28; a possible D gene is TRBD2 (6 bases). The CDR3 sequence is 15 residues long. V shed 3 bases and J shed 6 bases, with 15 bases lying between them. Germline CDR1 is MDHEN and CDR2 is SYDVKM. CDR3 in amino acids: CASSLGGTRVNEQFF. CDR3 nucleotide sequence: TGTGCCAGCAGTTTGGGCGGGACTCGGGTCAATGAGCAGTTCTTC.

This clone turned up a few times. The chain links TRBV7-9 to TRBJ1-1; possible D gene TRBD1, 6 bases. In germline, CDR1 is SEHNR, CDR2 FQNEAQ (reference sequence). V was clipped by 7 bases and J by 1 base, with 13 bases between them. The CDR3 is made up of 14 amino acids. The CDR3 region is CASTPGGANTEAFF. CDR3 in DNA: TGTGCCAGCACCCCGGGGGGCGCGAACACTGAAGCTTTCTTT.

The CDR3 DNA reads as TGTGCCAGCAGTTTAAGCCCTAGAGATGCCTACGAGCAGTACTTC. Encoded protein: CASSLSPRDAYEQYF. V usage is TRBV28 and J usage is TRBJ2-7; D remains ambiguous. CDR3 length: 15 amino acids. Germline V gene data show CDR1 as MDHEN and CDR2 as SYDVKM. Trimming stripped 2 bases from V and 2 bases from J, with 13 bases between.

The V call is TRBV6-1, the J call TRBJ1-2, with D possibly matching TRBD1 (5 bases). Deletions cut 1 base from V and 4 bases from J, with 7 bases between. From germline, CDR1 is MNHNS and CDR2 SASEGT. CDR3 length equals 13 residues. The CDR3 loop reads CASSEVTVYGYTF. The CDR3, as DNA: TGTGCCAGCAGTGAAGTGACAGTCTATGGCTACACCTTC.

The V and J genes are TRBV2 and TRBJ2-1; D perhaps matches TRBD2 (6 bases). CDR1 and CDR2 from the germline V gene are SNHLY and FYNNEI. The CDR3 runs 14 residues. The V end lost 7 bases, the J end lost 3 bases, and 13 bases lay between the germline ends. The CDR3 DNA reads TGTGCCAGCACCTCTACGCGGGACTACAATGAGCAGTTCTTC. Encoded protein: CASTSTRDYNEQFF.

In this sample, this clone turned up a few times. This chain links TRBV4-2 with TRBJ2-1; D possibly corresponds to TRBD2 (5 bases). The CDR3 is 16 residues long. CDR1 LGHNA and CDR2 YNFKEQ come from the germline V gene. Trimming took off 3 bases at V and 2 bases at J, with 14 bases between the two ends. CDR3 region: CASSHPHTGTYNEQFF. In DNA form, the CDR3 reads TGTGCCAGCAGCCACCCCCACACCGGGACCTACAATGAGCAGTTCTTC.

V usage is TRBV14 and J usage is TRBJ2-7; TRBD1 aligns across 9 bases. Germline V gene lookup returns CDR1 SGHDN and CDR2 FVKESK. This CDR3 has 15 residues. With 0 bases clipped from V and 3 bases from J, the junction kept 3 bases outside the gene matches. CDR3 loop: CASSQDWTGVYEQYF. As DNA, the CDR3 is TGTGCCAGCAGCCAAGATTGGACAGGGGTCTACGAGCAGTACTTC.

V gene TRBV19 combines with J gene TRBJ1-1; no clear D. In germline, CDR1 is LNHDA, CDR2 SQIVND (reference sequence). The CDR3 is 15 amino acids. Trimming removed 2 bases at V and 1 base at J, with 11 bases between. DNA for the CDR3: TGTGCCAGTAGTATATATCACCTATCGAACACTGAAGCTTTCTTT. Protein sequence: CASSIYHLSNTEAFF.

This clone was found a few times. The gene calls are TRBV6-6 and TRBJ2-1, with D possibly TRBD1 on 6 matching bases. The CDR3 consists of 14 residues. CDR1 and CDR2 (germline): MNHNY, SVGAGI (reference sequence). Trimming stripped 7 bases from V and 0 bases from J, with 10 bases between. The CDR3 loop is CASTQGGSYNEQFF. The CDR3 DNA follows: TGTGCCAGCACCCAAGGGGGCTCCTACAATGAGCAGTTCTTC.

The V gene is TRBV6-1, the J gene TRBJ1-2; 7 nucleotides match TRBD1. V dropped 4 bases and J dropped 3; count of bases not matched to a gene: 11. The CDR3 consists of 16 residues. Per germline, CDR1 MNHNS and CDR2 SASEGT. CDR3 sequence (DNA): TGTGCCAGCAGTGCGTGGAGTGGACAGGCGTACTATGGCTACACCTTC. It yields the protein CASSAWSGQAYYGYTF.

This chain uses TRBV2 with TRBJ1-2; maybe TRBD1 (5 bases). V was trimmed by 6 bases and J by 2 bases, leaving 16 bases between them. The CDR3 extends over 15 amino acids. From germline, CDR1 is SNHLY and CDR2 FYNNEI. The CDR3 DNA reads TGTGCCAGCAGGGAACAGGTCACTCGGAACTATGGCTACACCTTC. Encoded protein: CASREQVTRNYGYTF.

The chain links TRBV21-1 to TRBJ2-3; the table's D call, TRBD1, has no DNA check behind it. TRBV21-1 corresponds to a pseudogene. CDR3 length: 17 residues. Here the CDR3 DNA reads TGTGCCAGCAGCACGTCACACCGGGACAGGAAAACAGATACGCAGTATTTT. Protein: CASSTSHRDRKTDTQYF.

This chain uses TRBV7-9 with TRBJ2-7, with 9 bases fitting TRBD2. Per the germline V gene, CDR1 is SEHNR and CDR2 is FQNEAQ (reference sequence). The ends lost 2 bases at V and 6 bases at J; junction bases unmatched: 14. This CDR3 region has 17 residues. The CDR3 spells CASSLSAAGGLRVEQYF. CDR3 bases: TGTGCCAGCAGCTTATCAGCAGCGGGAGGCCTCAGGGTCGAGCAGTACTTC.

This clone was found a few times. The chain links TRBV7-2 to TRBJ2-1, with no clear D. From germline, CDR1 is SGHTA and CDR2 FQGNSA. Trimming pared 3 bases from V and 6 bases from J, leaving 6 bases between. This CDR3 region has 12 residues. CDR3 sequence (DNA): TGTGCCAGCAGCTTTCTAAGCAATGAGCAGTTCTTC. Encoded protein: CASSFLSNEQFF.

This clone turned up a few times. V is TRBV10-3 and J is TRBJ2-1, with TRBD2 matching over 8 bases. The V segment lost 7 bases and the J segment 7 bases; nucleotides outside the gene matches: 15. The CDR3 is made up of 16 amino acids. Germline values: CDR1 ENHRY, CDR2 SYGVKD. CDR3 nucleotides: TGTGCCATCACCGAAATAAAAAGCGGGAGCTTAAATGAGCAGTTCTTC. This gives the protein CAITEIKSGSLNEQFF.

The chain uses TRBV5-6 and TRBJ2-5; a weak D match, TRBD1 (6 bases). Matching the DNA end better, TRBJ2-7 makes the J call doubtful. The CDR3 spans 15 residues. CDR1 and CDR2 (germline): SGHDT, YYEEEE. In nucleotides, the CDR3 is TGTGCCAGCAGCTTTAGGGGGACACACCCCTACGAGCAGTACTTC. This translates into CASSFRGTHPYEQYF.

Regarding this clone: The junction does not match germline at one end; this may be a read error. This chain links TRBV7-9 with TRBJ1-4, with D possibly matching TRBD1 (5 bases). CDR1 is SEHNR and CDR2 is FQNEAQ in the germline V gene (reference sequence). CDR3 length equals 17 residues. This chain's CDR3 is CSSSHPPRVRVYEKLFF. CDR3 nucleotides: TGTTCCAGCAGCCACCCGCCTCGTGTCAGGGTATACGAAAAACTGTTTTTT.

This rearrangement joins TRBV28 to TRBJ2-7, with D possibly being TRBD1 (6 bases). Trimming left V 4 bases short and J 2 bases short, with 15 bases between. The V gene's germline CDR1 is MDHEN and CDR2 SYDVKM. CDR3 length: 15 residues. The CDR3 sequence is CASSSIRQATYEQYF. CDR3 nucleotides: TGTGCCAGCAGTTCCATCCGACAGGCCACCTACGAGCAGTACTTC.